Listed below are T cell receptor beta chains from one sample, sequenced in a study of cytomegalovirus exposure and HLA in healthy donors. Data came from immunoSEQ multiplex PCR; TCRdb stores just in-frame clones and leaves some out. The sample lists roughly 52,000 clones, roughly 93% occurring once. The specimen was PBMCs. The receptors shown here come from a woman aged 18-30 years in good health and CMV-seropositive. The CDR3 runs from the conserved cysteine through the conserved F or W. The D gene is left open where the match is weak. Clone size is not always given. Where it is, it says once, few, many or a class for expanded clones.

v_gene	abundance	d_gene	j_gene	CDR3aa	CDR3nt
TRBV6-1	once	NA	TRBJ1-2	CASTRVPGDPYGYTF	TGTGCCAGCACACGCGTTCCCGGGGATCCCTATGGCTACACCTTC
TRBV7-6	NA	TRBD1	TRBJ2-2	CASSKRQGAYTGELFF	TGTGCCAGCAGCAAACGACAGGGGGCATACACCGGGGAGCTGTTTTTT
TRBV9	NA	NA	TRBJ2-5	CASSVGGGPRETQYF	TGTGCCAGCAGCGTAGGGGGGGGGCCTCGGGAGACCCAGTACTTC
TRBV7-9	NA	TRBD2	TRBJ2-4	CASSPGLAGGALKNIQYF	TGTGCCAGCTCCCCGGGGTTAGCGGGGGGGGCCTTAAAAAACATTCAGTACTTC
TRBV18	NA	NA	TRBJ1-4	CASSEKEIPNEKLFF	TGTGCCAGCTCAGAAAAGGAGATACCTAATGAAAAACTGTTTTTT
TRBV28	NA	NA	TRBJ1-5	CASCSGSQPQHF	TGTGCCAGCTGTTCGGGGTCCCAGCCCCAGCATTTT
TRBV6-5	NA	NA	TRBJ2-3	CASSSFWTGDTQYF	TGTGCCAGCAGTTCTTTTTGGACTGGAGATACGCAGTATTTT
TRBV2	NA	NA	TRBJ1-6	CASSDKTAGNSPLHF	TGTGCCAGCAGTGATAAGACAGCCGGAAATTCACCCCTCCACTTT
TRBV9	NA	NA	TRBJ2-5	CASSVEPAGHQETQYF	TGTGCCAGCAGCGTAGAACCGGCGGGGCACCAAGAGACCCAGTACTTC
TRBV27	NA	NA	TRBJ2-7	CASSLHSSYEQYF	TGTGCCAGCAGTCTTCACAGCTCCTACGAGCAGTACTTC
TRBV4-1	NA	TRBD1	TRBJ1-1	CASEPGQGPNTEAFF	TGCGCCAGCGAGCCGGGACAGGGGCCGAACACTGAAGCTTTCTTT
TRBV7-9	once	NA	TRBJ2-1	CASSFSTGEQFF	TGTGCCAGCAGCTTTTCTACAGGGGAGCAGTTCTTC
TRBV19	NA	TRBD1	TRBJ1-1	CASSPRDRGTTEAFF	TGTGCCAGTAGTCCACGGGACAGGGGAACCACTGAAGCTTTCTTT
TRBV7-6	NA	TRBD2	TRBJ2-3	CASSLKAGGGDTQYF	TGTGCCAGCAGCTTAAAAGCGGGGGGGGGAGATACGCAGTATTTT
TRBV9	NA	TRBD2	TRBJ2-3	CASSARGVGQTDTQYF	TGTGCCAGCAGCGCCCGGGGGGTCGGGCAGACAGATACGCAGTATTTT
TRBV5-1	NA	TRBD1	TRBJ1-1	CASSAGGTGASTEAFF	TGCGCCAGCAGCGCGGGGGGTACAGGGGCCTCCACTGAAGCTTTCTTT
TRBV7-9	NA	TRBD1	TRBJ1-2	CASSLYRGPRGGYGYTF	TGTGCCAGCAGCTTATACAGGGGGCCCCGGGGAGGCTATGGCTACACCTTC
TRBV5-1	NA	TRBD2	TRBJ2-2	CASRAGTSGPTGELFF	TGCGCCAGCAGGGCCGGGACTAGCGGACCCACCGGGGAGCTGTTTTTT